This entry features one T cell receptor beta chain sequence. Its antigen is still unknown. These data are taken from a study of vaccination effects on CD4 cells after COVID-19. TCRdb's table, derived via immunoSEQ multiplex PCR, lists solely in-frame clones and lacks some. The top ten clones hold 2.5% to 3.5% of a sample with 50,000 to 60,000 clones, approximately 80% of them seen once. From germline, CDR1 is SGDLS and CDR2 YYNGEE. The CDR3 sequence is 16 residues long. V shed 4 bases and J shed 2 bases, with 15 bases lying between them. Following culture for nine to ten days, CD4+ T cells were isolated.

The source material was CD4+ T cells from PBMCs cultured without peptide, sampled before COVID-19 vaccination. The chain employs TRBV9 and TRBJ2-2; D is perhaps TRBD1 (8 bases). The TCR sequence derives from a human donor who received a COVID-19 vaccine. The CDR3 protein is CASSPHRGGNTGELFF. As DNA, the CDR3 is TGTGCCAGCAGCCCTCACAGGGGGGGAAACACCGGGGAGCTGTTTTTT.